These 27 T cell receptor beta chains share one sample of origin, sequenced in a study of a mutant IDH1 vaccine in newly diagnosed glioma (dated by TCRdb to about 2021). According to the study, the label for this sample's time point signals: baseline, week 1 (first vaccination visit). In light of the paper, this sample's treatment or condition label describes: pre-vaccination baseline after standard-of-care therapy. Library preparation used the immunoSEQ multiplex PCR assay. In its TCRdb copy, this immuneACCESS table keeps in-frame sequences only and misses some clones. Where compared with another copy, unresolved V genes explain less than half of these, and the others have no known cause. Recorded for this sample are about 36,000 clones; approximately 92% of them occurred a single time. 15% to 20% of the sample is taken by the ten largest. This specimen consisted of PBMCs, obtained from a glioma patient treated with radiotherapy, temozolomide or both. These receptors were collected from a man aged 18 to 30 with glioma.

The chain uses TRBV4-1 and TRBJ2-3, with 8 bases that match TRBD2. CDR3 length: 15 amino acids. The V and J ends lost 0 bases and 4 bases, in that order; junction bases with no gene match: 3. From germline, CDR1 is MGHRA and CDR2 YSYEKL. CDR3 residues: CASSQEKRESDTQYF. CDR3 in DNA: TGCGCCAGCAGCCAAGAGAAGCGGGAGTCAGATACGCAGTATTTT.

The chain recombines TRBV7-9 with TRBJ2-5; D is uncertain. V lost 5 bases and J 5 bases, leaving 18 bases between the germline ends. The CDR3 covers 15 residues. Germline V gene data show CDR1 as SEHNR and CDR2 as FQNEAQ (reference sequence). The DNA of the CDR3 is TGTGCCAGCAGCCGGATAGGCTCGACAAGGGAGACCCAGTACTTC. The encoded protein is CASSRIGSTRETQYF.

The chain is built from TRBV6-1 and TRBJ1-2; D may be TRBD1 (6 bases). Germline CDR1 and CDR2: MNHNS and SASEGT. The CDR3 length is 13 residues. The V and J ends lost 8 bases and 4 bases respectively, with 14 bases between them. The chain's CDR3 is CASGRGGLYGYTF. Written as DNA, the CDR3 is TGTGCCAGCGGAAGGGGGGGCCTCTATGGCTACACCTTC.

This clone was counted once. V usage is TRBV7-9 and J usage is TRBJ2-5, with TRBD2 matching over 10 bases. Germline V gene sequence: CDR1 SEHNR, CDR2 FQNEAQ (reference sequence). The V and J ends lost 2 bases and 4 bases, in that order; junction bases with no gene match: 13. The CDR3 has 18 residues. CDR3 protein: CASSLSPGLAGAVETQYF. As DNA, the CDR3 is TGTGCCAGCAGCTTAAGTCCTGGCCTAGCGGGAGCGGTAGAGACCCAGTACTTC.

V and J are TRBV6-1 and TRBJ1-2, with 7 positions matching TRBD1. The CDR3 is made up of 13 amino acids. Germline loops: CDR1 MNHNS, CDR2 SASEGT. Trimming at V came to 4 bases and at J to 8 bases, leaving 7 bases not matched to a gene. The CDR3: CASSVDREGGYTF. In nucleotides, the CDR3 is TGTGCCAGCAGTGTAGACAGGGAAGGAGGCTACACCTTC.

The CDR3 region has the DNA TGTGCCAGCAGCCCGGGGAAGGCAGGGGAGGAGACCCAGTACTTC. Encoded protein: CASSPGKAGEETQYF. This chain uses TRBV11-2 with TRBJ2-5, with a tentative D call TRBD1 (6 bases). V was pared by 5 bases and J by 5 bases, with 18 bases between. Germline V lookup: CDR1 SGHAT, CDR2 FQNNGV. The CDR3 is 15 amino acids.

This clone was detected a few times. The chain employs TRBV6-1 and TRBJ1-2; TRBD1 aligns across 8 bases. The ends lost 4 bases at V and 4 bases at J; junction bases unmatched: 2. The length of the CDR3 is 13 residues. Looked up from germline, CDR1 is MNHNS and CDR2 is SASEGT. In DNA form, the CDR3 reads TGTGCCAGCAGTGGACAGGGGATCTATGGCTACACCTTC. This translates into CASSGQGIYGYTF.

The genes are TRBV7-8 and TRBJ1-1, with 9 bases matching TRBD1. Germline V lookup: CDR1 SGHVS, CDR2 FQNEAQ. CDR3 length: 13 amino acids. The V and J ends lost 5 bases and 4 bases, in that order; junction bases with no gene match: 2. CDR3 sequence (DNA): TGTGCCAGCAGCCTACAGGGGGCCACTGAAGCTTTCTTT. Amino acids: CASSLQGATEAFF.

This clone was picked up one time. J is TRBJ2-1 and V is TRBV7-9, with 9 bases that match TRBD2. The ends lost 6 bases at V and 2 bases at J; junction bases unmatched: 5. Germline-derived CDR1 and CDR2 are SEHNR and FQNEAQ (reference sequence). CDR3 length equals 15 residues. CDR3 in amino acids: CASRIAGETYNEQFF. CDR3 DNA: TGTGCCAGCAGGATAGCGGGAGAGACCTACAATGAGCAGTTCTTC.

In the case of this clone: Other nucleotide sequences from this sample produce the same CDR3. This chain joins TRBV27 and TRBJ1-5; D unresolved. CDR3 length equals 13 residues. CDR1 MNHEY and CDR2 SMNVEV come from the germline V gene (reference sequence). V was pared by 0 bases and J by 1 base, with 1 base between. The CDR3 DNA is TGTGCCAGCAGTTTATCCAGCAATCAGCCCCAGCATTTT. Its translation is CASSLSSNQPQHF.

This clone appeared a few times. The chain links TRBV2 to TRBJ1-5; D is uncertain. This CDR3 region has 17 residues. V lost 1 base to trimming and J lost 0 bases, with 13 bases between them. Germline CDR1 reads SNHLY; CDR2 reads FYNNEI. The CDR3 DNA reads as TGTGCCAGCAGTGAAGAGAGAGGGCAAACTAGCAATCAGCCCCAGCATTTT. This sequence encodes CASSEERGQTSNQPQHF. The full variable domain, in which reference TRBV2 and TRBJ1-5 provide the parts outside the CDR3, is EPEVTQTPSHQVTQMGQEVILRCVPISNHLYFYWYRQILGQKVEFLVSFYNNEISEKSEIFDDQFSVERPDGSNFTLKIRSTKLEDSAMYFCASSEERGQTSNQPQHFGDGTRLSIL.

The V gene is TRBV4-1, the J gene TRBJ2-1; D is possibly TRBD2 (6 bases). Trimming pared 4 bases from V and 4 bases from J, leaving 14 bases between. The germline V gene has CDR1 MGHRA and CDR2 YSYEKL. The CDR3 totals 15 residues. DNA of the CDR3: TGCGCCAGCAGCCCAGGGAGGTCATTGTACAATGAGCAGTTCTTC. This gives the protein CASSPGRSLYNEQFF.

V is TRBV7-8 and J is TRBJ1-1; D not resolved. The V end lost 2 bases, the J end lost 3 bases, and 7 bases lay between the germline ends. The CDR3 sequence is 13 residues long. The germline CDR1 and CDR2 sequences are SGHVS and FQNEAQ. CDR3 coding DNA: TGTGCCAGCAGCTTACCCGGACACACTGAAGCTTTCTTT. It codes for CASSLPGHTEAFF.

This chain uses TRBV23-1 with TRBJ2-7; no clear D. TRBV23-1 is treated as an ORF (open reading frame) with a function not yet certain. There are 16 residues in the CDR3. V lost 3 bases, J lost 0 bases, and 15 bases lay in between. The CDR3 nucleotides read TGCGCCAGCAGTCAGTCACAGAAAGTACTCTCCTACGAGCAGTACTTC. This sequence encodes CASSQSQKVLSYEQYF.

The CDR3 DNA is TGTGCCAGCAGTGTAGCGGGAGGGCCGGTTGGCACAGATACGCAGTATTTT. This sequence encodes CASSVAGGPVGTDTQYF. This chain joins TRBV25-1 and TRBJ2-3; 11 bases map to TRBD2. The CDR3 is 17 amino acids. The germline CDR1 and CDR2 sequences are MGHDK and SYGVNS. V was pared by 4 bases and J by 1 base, with 7 bases of the junction left unmatched.

This sequence joins TRBV9 and TRBJ1-1; D is unclear. Trimming took off 0 bases at V and 2 bases at J, with 5 bases between the two ends. Per the germline V gene, CDR1 is SGDLS and CDR2 is YYNGEE. The length of the CDR3 is 13 residues. The CDR3 DNA reads TGTGCCAGCAGCGTAGCCAGTAACACTGAAGCTTTCTTT. It is translated as CASSVASNTEAFF. Combining the CDR3 with reference TRBV9 and TRBJ1-1 gives the whole variable domain DSGVTQTPKHLITATGQRVTLRCSPRSGDLSVYWYQQSLDQGLQFLIQYYNGEERAKGNILERFSAQQFPDLHSELNLSSLELGDSALYFCASSVASNTEAFFGQGTRLTVV.

The chain employs TRBV4-3 and TRBJ2-7; 9 bases agree with TRBD1. The length of the CDR3 is 15 residues. V lost 0 bases, J lost 3 bases, and 3 bases stayed unmatched. The germline V gene has CDR1 LGHNA and CDR2 YSLEER. The CDR3, as DNA: TGCGCCAGCAGCCAAGATCGGGACAGGGTCTACGAGCAGTACTTC. Amino acid sequence: CASSQDRDRVYEQYF.

The V call is TRBV7-2, the J call TRBJ2-3, with 10 bases that match TRBD2. J was trimmed by 3 bases and V by 3 bases; bases with no gene match: 3. Germline V CDR1 and CDR2: SGHTA, FQGNSA. The CDR3 is 15 amino acids. The chain's CDR3 is CASSFSSGRTDTQYF. CDR3 sequence (DNA): TGTGCCAGCAGCTTCTCTAGCGGGAGAACAGATACGCAGTATTTT.

This clone was recorded only once. This chain joins TRBV19 and TRBJ1-5, with 8 bases fitting TRBD1. Germline lookup yields CDR1 LNHDA and CDR2 SQIVND (reference sequence). Trimming removed 10 bases from V and 4 bases from J; junction bases left unmatched: 3. The CDR3 is made up of 12 amino acids. CDR3 amino acids: CATRDRNQPQHF. The CDR3, as DNA: TGTGCCACTCGGGACAGGAATCAGCCCCAGCATTTT.

Note on this clone: Other DNA sequences from this sample encode an identical CDR3 as well. The chain carries TRBV6-5 and TRBJ2-5; D unclear. Germline CDR1 is MNHEY and CDR2 is SVGAGI. The CDR3 extends over 11 amino acids. V was pared by 6 bases and J by 7 bases, with 9 bases between. The CDR3 here is CASSYGGTQYF. The CDR3 coding sequence is TGTGCCAGCAGCTATGGCGGGACCCAGTACTTC.

The CDR3 spells CASSQSDWGPMMNTEAFF. The CDR3 DNA reads as TGCGCCAGCAGTCAATCGGACTGGGGACCTATGATGAACACTGAAGCTTTCTTT. This chain joins TRBV23-1 and TRBJ1-1; TRBD1 might be the D (5 bases). TRBV23-1 is an open reading frame, and its role is uncertain. V was cut by 0 bases and J by 0 bases, with 17 bases left in between. CDR3 length: 18 residues.

This chain uses TRBV6-5 with TRBJ1-2; D might be TRBD1 (5 bases). V was trimmed by 0 bases and J by 13 bases, leaving 12 bases between them. CDR1 and CDR2 (germline): MNHEY, SVGAGI. This CDR3 has 12 amino acids. The CDR3 bases are TGTGCCAGCAGTTACTCTCAGGGAAGGCGCACCTTC. Translating it yields CASSYSQGRRTF.

This chain joins TRBV11-3 and TRBJ2-7; 7 nucleotides align to TRBD1. The CDR3 covers 13 residues. J gave up 5 bases and V 1 base, and 2 bases lay outside the gene matches. Per germline, CDR1 SGHNT and CDR2 YENEEA. The CDR3: CASSLGGGHEQYF. CDR3 bases: TGTGCCAGCAGCTTAGGAGGGGGCCACGAGCAGTACTTC.

This chain connects TRBV7-9 to TRBJ2-7; D is ambiguous. The germline V gene encodes CDR1 SEHNR and CDR2 FQNEAQ (reference sequence). The CDR3 extends over 13 amino acids. Trimming removed 5 bases at V and 5 bases at J, with 13 bases between. In nucleotides, the CDR3 is TGTGCCAGCAGCCCCCCGGACGTCCACGAGCAGTACTTC. Translation: CASSPPDVHEQYF.

The V call is TRBV28, the J call TRBJ1-1; possible D gene TRBD1, 6 bases. This CDR3 spans 12 amino acids. Germline V gives CDR1 MDHEN, CDR2 SYDVKM. The V and J ends lost 6 bases and 7 bases respectively, with 12 bases between them. As DNA, the CDR3 is TGTGCCAGCAGGATACAGGGCCTTGAAGCTTTCTTT. Its translation: CASRIQGLEAFF.

The chain is built from TRBV6-6 and TRBJ2-7; D possibly corresponds to TRBD1 (6 bases). This CDR3 spans 15 amino acids. Germline V gives CDR1 MNHNY, CDR2 SVGAGI (reference sequence). Trimming took 3 bases from V and 0 from J, leaving 12 bases between them. CDR3 DNA: TGTGCCAGCAGTTATGGAACAGGGAGCTCCTACGAGCAGTACTTC. Amino acids: CASSYGTGSSYEQYF.

The chain is built from TRBV14 and TRBJ2-3; D ambiguous. V was clipped by 4 bases and J by 0 bases, with 14 bases between them. The CDR3 length is 16 residues. The germline V gene has CDR1 SGHDN and CDR2 FVKESK. CDR3 bases: TGTGCCAGCAGCCGTCAACCGCTCAGAAGCACAGATACGCAGTATTTT. Translation gives CASSRQPLRSTDTQYF.